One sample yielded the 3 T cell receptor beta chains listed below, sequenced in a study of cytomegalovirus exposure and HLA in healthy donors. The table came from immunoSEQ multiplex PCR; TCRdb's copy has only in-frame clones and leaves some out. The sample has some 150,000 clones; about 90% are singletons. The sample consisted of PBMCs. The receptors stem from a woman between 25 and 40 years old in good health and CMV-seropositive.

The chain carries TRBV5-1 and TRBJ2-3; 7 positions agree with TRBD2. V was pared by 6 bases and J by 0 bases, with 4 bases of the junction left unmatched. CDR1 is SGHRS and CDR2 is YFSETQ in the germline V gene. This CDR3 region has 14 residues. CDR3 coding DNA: TGCGCCAGCACCCGCGGGGGTAGCACAGATACGCAGTATTTT. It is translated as CASTRGGSTDTQYF.

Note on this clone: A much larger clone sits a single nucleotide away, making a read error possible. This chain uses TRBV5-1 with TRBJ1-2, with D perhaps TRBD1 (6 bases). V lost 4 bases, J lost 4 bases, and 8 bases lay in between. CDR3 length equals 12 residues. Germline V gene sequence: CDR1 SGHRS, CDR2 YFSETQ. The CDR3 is CASSMDSYGYTF. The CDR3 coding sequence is TGCGCCAGCAGCATGGACAGCTATGGCTACACCTTC.

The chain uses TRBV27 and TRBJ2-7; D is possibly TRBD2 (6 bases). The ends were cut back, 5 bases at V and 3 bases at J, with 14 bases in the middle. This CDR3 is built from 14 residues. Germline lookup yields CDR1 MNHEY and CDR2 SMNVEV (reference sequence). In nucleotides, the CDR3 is TGTGCCAGCAGTCCCATTGGGACTGGCTACGAGCAGTACTTC. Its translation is CASSPIGTGYEQYF.